This TCR beta chain was profiled in a study of shared clonotypes between healthy human individuals. Assay: immunoSEQ multiplex PCR; the TCRdb copy retains only in-frame clones and omits some. The table lists 400,000 to 550,000 clones, around three quarters of them singletons. The V end was cut by 0 bases, the J end by 3 bases, with 11 bases between. This CDR3 has 15 amino acids. Germline V lookup: CDR1 SGHRS, CDR2 YFSETQ. This clone was seen once. The TCR comes from a woman aged 40 to 50 in good health. Some clones in this sample may be carry-over from other donors' samples. Sequencing input: PBMCs. The chain couples TRBV5-1 to TRBJ2-3, with D uncertain. This chain's CDR3 is CASSLEAAWTDTQYF. DNA for the CDR3: TGCGCCAGCAGCTTGGAGGCGGCATGGACAGATACGCAGTATTTT.